The source of this T cell receptor (beta chain) is a study of patients and donors after allogeneic stem cell transplantation. This CDR3 spans 12 amino acids. Deletions cut 1 base from V and 6 bases from J, with 7 bases between. One entry per CDR3 protein, called by TCRdb with MiXCR from the RT-PCR reads. Here the sample spans 800,000 to 1,000,000 distinct CDR3 sequences, 15% to 20% being singletons. The clonotype comes from a human donor who was either an allogeneic HSCT recipient or a stem cell or donor lymphocyte infusion donor (not recorded which). It is not recorded whose cells these are; they may come from a transplant donor. The rearrangement joins TRBV12-3 or TRBV12-4 to TRBJ2-7; no clear D. Sequencing used blood, either unsorted or a sorted T cell fraction (not recorded which). The chain's CDR3 is CASSLGSAEQYF. The CDR3 DNA reads as TGTGCCAGCAGTTTAGGGTCAGCCGAGCAGTACTTC.